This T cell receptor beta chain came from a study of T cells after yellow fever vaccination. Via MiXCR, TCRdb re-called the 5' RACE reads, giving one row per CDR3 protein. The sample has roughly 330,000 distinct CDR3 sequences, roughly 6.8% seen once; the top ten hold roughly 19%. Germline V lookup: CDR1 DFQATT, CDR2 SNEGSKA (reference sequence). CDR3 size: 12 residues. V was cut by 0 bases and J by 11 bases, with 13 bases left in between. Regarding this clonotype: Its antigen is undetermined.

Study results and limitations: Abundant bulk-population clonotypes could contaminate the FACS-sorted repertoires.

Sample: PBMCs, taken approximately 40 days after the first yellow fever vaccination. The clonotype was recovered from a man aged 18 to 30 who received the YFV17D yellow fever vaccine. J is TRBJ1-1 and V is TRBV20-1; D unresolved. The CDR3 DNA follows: TGCAGTGCTAGAGATCCGGGATTAGGGGCTTTCTTT. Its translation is CSARDPGLGAFF.